This TCR beta chain stems from a study of T cell responses to AZD1222 COVID-19 vaccine. The V end was cut by 4 bases, the J end by 3 bases, with 7 bases between. CDR1 MGHRA and CDR2 YSYEKL come from the germline V gene. This CDR3 comprises 13 residues. The assay was immunoSEQ multiplex PCR, and TCRdb's table has in-frame clones only and misses some. The sample consists of about 67,000 clones, around 82% of them appearing once. Source: peripheral blood, taken 28 days after the second AZD1222 dose. J is TRBJ2-1 and V is TRBV4-1; D is unclear. The clonotype comes from an adult who received the AZD1222 COVID-19 vaccine. The CDR3 DNA is TGCGCCAGCAGCCGGTCGGTCTACAATGAGCAGTTCTTC. Encoded protein: CASSRSVYNEQFF.